The 31 T cell receptor beta chains below all came from one sample that was sequenced in a study of blood T cell repertoires in COVID-19 (dated by TCRdb to 2018 to 2021). Receptor amplification or capture employed the immunoSEQ multiplex PCR assay. The immuneACCESS repertoire file appears here via TCRdb, limited to in-frame rearrangements. These files lack a portion of the clones; in checked studies, under half of the deficit traces to unresolved V genes, and the cause of the others is not known. This sample comprises 68,000 or so clones, 60% to 85% of them detected only once. The ten largest clones add up to about 24% of the sample. Sample: peripheral blood. These receptors all come from a human donor in a cohort sampled during active COVID-19.

V gene TRBV10-3 combines with J gene TRBJ2-2; tentatively, D is TRBD2 (6 bases). V dropped 4 bases and J dropped 1 base, with 10 bases sitting between them. Germline CDR1 ENHRY, CDR2 SYGVKD. The CDR3 is 15 residues long. CDR3 bases: TGTGCCATCAGTGTCTCCGGGAGGAACACCGGGGAGCTGTTTTTT. Translation gives CAISVSGRNTGELFF.

This clone was counted a few times. This rearrangement joins TRBV3-1 (or the pseudogene TRBV3-2) to TRBJ1-1; 7 nucleotides line up with TRBD1. The CDR3 length is 17 residues. Trimming at V came to 2 bases and at J to 1 base, leaving 10 bases not matched to a gene. CDR1 and CDR2 (germline): LGHDT, YNNKEL (reference sequence). DNA of the CDR3: TGTGCCAGCAGCCAATTAAATACAGGGGCGAGGAACACTGAAGCTTTCTTT. It is translated as CASSQLNTGARNTEAFF.

The gene calls are TRBV19 and TRBJ1-1; the match to TRBD1 covers 8 bases. V was pared by 7 bases and J by 0 bases, with 7 bases of the junction left unmatched. CDR1 and CDR2 (germline): LNHDA, SQIVND (reference sequence). The CDR3 runs 15 residues. The CDR3 protein is CASNGRGQMNTEAFF. CDR3 DNA: TGTGCCAGTAACGGCAGGGGGCAAATGAACACTGAAGCTTTCTTT.

The chain employs TRBV6-5 and TRBJ2-7; TRBD2 might be the D (5 bases). Trimming removed 6 bases at V and 0 bases at J, with 6 bases between. CDR1 is MNHEY and CDR2 is SVGAGI in the germline V gene. This CDR3 is built from 12 residues. CDR3 sequence: CASRRDSYEQYF. The DNA for the CDR3 is TGTGCCAGCAGGAGGGACTCCTACGAGCAGTACTTC.

V gene TRBV12-3 or TRBV12-4 combines with J gene TRBJ2-3; D remains unclear. V was cut by 6 bases and J by 2 bases, with 9 bases left in between. The CDR3 sequence is 13 residues long. CDR3 residues: CASSLAATDTQYF. Here the CDR3 DNA reads TGTGCCAGCAGCCTGGCTGCCACAGATACGCAGTATTTT.

The rearrangement links TRBV21-1 to TRBJ2-7; the table's D gene call, TRBD2, was not cross checked with the DNA. TRBV21-1 is given as a pseudogene. CDR3 length equals 16 residues. Here the CDR3 DNA reads TGTGCCAGCAGCACGCTAGCGGGCTCAGAGGTATACGAGCAGTACTTC. This gives the protein CASSTLAGSEVYEQYF.

This rearrangement joins TRBV5-1 to TRBJ2-6; the D gene is possibly TRBD1 (5 bases). The V gene lost 1 base and the J gene lost 2 bases, with 7 bases spanning the gap. Germline V gives CDR1 SGHRS, CDR2 YFSETQ. The CDR3 spans 15 residues. CDR3 region: CASSLSGTGANVLTF. For the CDR3, the DNA is TGCGCCAGCAGCTTGTCAGGGACTGGGGCCAACGTCCTGACTTTC. Full variable domain (outside the CDR3, taken from reference TRBV5-1 and TRBJ2-6): KAGVTQTPRYLIKTRGQQVTLSCSPISGHRSVSWYQQTPGQGLQFLFEYFSETQRNKGNFPGRFSGRQFSNSRSEMNVSTLELGDSALYLCASSLSGTGANVLTFGAGSRLTVL.

The chain couples TRBV6-2 or TRBV6-3 to TRBJ2-2; D is uncertain. V dropped 5 bases and J dropped 0 bases, with 10 bases sitting between them. The CDR3 covers 15 residues. Per the germline V gene, CDR1 is MNHEY and CDR2 is SVGEGT. CDR3 amino acids: CASSPLHANTGELFF. For the CDR3, the DNA is TGTGCCAGCAGTCCCTTACACGCGAACACCGGGGAGCTGTTTTTT.

This clone appeared a single time. The rearrangement uses TRBV28 and TRBJ2-1; TRBD2 might be the D (5 bases). Germline V gene sequence: CDR1 MDHEN, CDR2 SYDVKM. V was cut by 2 bases and J by 3 bases, with 14 bases left in between. This CDR3 is 16 amino acids long. The CDR3 protein is CASSLSGRGSYNEQFF. CDR3 bases: TGTGCCAGCAGTTTAAGTGGGAGAGGCAGCTACAATGAGCAGTTCTTC.

This clone came up a few times. V and J are TRBV5-4 and TRBJ2-1; perhaps TRBD1 as D (5 bases). Germline CDR1 is SGHNT and CDR2 is YYREEE (reference sequence). The CDR3 has 14 residues. Trimming took off 3 bases at V and 3 bases at J, with 10 bases between the two ends. Here the CDR3 DNA reads TGTGCCAGCAGCTCCCCTAGGGGCTACAATGAGCAGTTCTTC. The encoded protein is CASSSPRGYNEQFF.

The chain carries TRBV3-1 (or the pseudogene TRBV3-2) and TRBJ1-5; D is uncertain. V lost 5 bases and J 11 bases, leaving 13 bases between the germline ends. Germline loops: CDR1 LGHDT, CDR2 YNNKEL (reference sequence). This CDR3 comprises 12 residues. CDR3 loop: CASSSQGGSQHF. The CDR3 nucleotides are TGTGCCAGCAGCTCCCAAGGAGGGTCCCAGCATTTT.

V gene TRBV28 combines with J gene TRBJ2-4; D is perhaps TRBD2 (6 bases). This CDR3 is 16 amino acids long. The germline V and J ends were trimmed by 5 bases and 1 base, with 15 bases remaining between them. Germline CDR1 MDHEN, CDR2 SYDVKM. In DNA, the CDR3 is TGTGCCAGCAGTCCAAGGCTCGGGAGCGCCAAAAACATTCAGTACTTC. Its translation: CASSPRLGSAKNIQYF.

Ten or more counts support this clone. The same CDR3 is also encoded by other DNA sequences in this sample. The chain combines TRBV29-1 with TRBJ1-1, with TRBD1 matching 7 bases. The CDR3 contains 15 residues. V was clipped by 0 bases and J by 0 bases; unmatched bases: 4. The germline V gene has CDR1 SQVTM and CDR2 ANQGSEA. CDR3: CSVEDEGALNTEAFF. The CDR3 nucleotides read TGCAGCGTTGAAGATGAGGGGGCGTTGAACACTGAAGCTTTCTTT.

V and J are TRBV11-2 and TRBJ2-5, with 9 bases identical to TRBD1. CDR1 and CDR2 from the germline V gene are SGHAT and FQNNGV. This CDR3 is built from 14 residues. The V and J ends lost 8 bases and 5 bases, in that order; junction bases with no gene match: 9. This CDR3 reads CASLSGTGRETQYF. The DNA for the CDR3 is TGTGCCAGCTTATCCGGGACAGGGAGGGAGACCCAGTACTTC.

The chain joins TRBV28 to TRBJ2-3; D might be TRBD2 (6 bases). Trimming removed 1 base at V and 11 bases at J, with 13 bases between. Germline assignment: CDR1 MDHEN and CDR2 SYDVKM. This CDR3 is built from 13 residues. CDR3 sequence (DNA): TGTGCCAGCAGTTTATCCGACCGGGGAGGGCAGTATTTT. Encoded protein: CASSLSDRGGQYF.

This clone has only a few counts. The CDR3, as DNA: TGTGCCAGCAAGGCTAGCGGGAGTTGGAATGAGCAGTTCTTC. This encodes CASKASGSWNEQFF. The chain employs TRBV2 and TRBJ2-1; 10 bases map to TRBD2. Germline V CDR1 and CDR2: SNHLY, FYNNEI. V shed 7 bases, J shed 7 bases, and the junction held 7 bases outside the gene matches. This CDR3 contains 14 residues.

This chain joins TRBV19 and TRBJ2-3, with 11 bases that match TRBD2. There are 13 residues in the CDR3. Trimming removed 8 bases from V and 4 bases from J; junction bases left unmatched: 2. CDR1 LNHDA and CDR2 SQIVND come from the germline V gene (reference sequence). The CDR3 nucleotides read TGTGCCAGTGGACTAGCGGGCGCAGATACGCAGTATTTT. Its protein product is CASGLAGADTQYF.

V and J are TRBV18 and TRBJ2-1; 9 bases agree with TRBD2. Germline CDR1 reads KGHSH; CDR2 reads LQKENI. Losses at the gene ends were 3 bases for V and 0 bases for J; bases not matched to a gene: 6. The CDR3 extends over 17 amino acids. CDR3 region: CASSPPIAGVSYNEQFF. CDR3 nucleotides: TGTGCCAGCTCACCCCCAATAGCGGGAGTCTCCTACAATGAGCAGTTCTTC.

This chain's CDR3 is CASSATGLGTQYF. CDR3 nucleotide sequence: TGTGCCAGCAGCGCGACAGGGTTGGGTACGCAGTATTTT. This chain connects TRBV9 to TRBJ2-3; 7 bases are shared with TRBD1. This CDR3 comprises 13 residues. Germline V gene data show CDR1 as SGDLS and CDR2 as YYNGEE. The ends lost 3 bases at V and 8 bases at J; junction bases unmatched: 6.

The V call is TRBV6-5, the J call TRBJ1-1, with a weak D call TRBD1 (6 bases). The V gene lost 5 bases and the J gene lost 7 bases, with 20 bases spanning the gap. Germline V lookup: CDR1 MNHEY, CDR2 SVGAGI. The CDR3 has 15 amino acids. CDR3 residues: CASSPGTTRNGEAFF. The CDR3 DNA follows: TGTGCCAGCAGTCCGGGGACAACAAGAAACGGTGAAGCTTTCTTT.

This clone came up once. The V and J genes are TRBV29-1 and TRBJ2-7; 13 bases are shared with TRBD2. Germline V gene sequence: CDR1 SQVTM, CDR2 ANQGSEA. Trimming at V came to 2 bases and at J to 5 bases, leaving 3 bases not matched to a gene. CDR3 length equals 14 residues. The CDR3 is CSVERTSGGNEQYF. CDR3 nucleotide sequence: TGCAGCGTTGAAAGGACTAGCGGGGGAAACGAGCAGTACTTC.

The chain combines TRBV5-1 with TRBJ2-1; the match to TRBD2 covers 11 bases. Germline CDR1 is SGHRS and CDR2 is YFSETQ. The CDR3 extends over 16 amino acids. The V and J ends lost 0 bases and 5 bases, in that order; junction bases with no gene match: 4. In DNA form, the CDR3 reads TGCGCCAGCAGCTTGGTGGGGACTAGCGGCAACAATGAGCAGTTCTTC. Its protein product is CASSLVGTSGNNEQFF.

The rearrangement links TRBV28 to TRBJ1-3; 8 bases map to TRBD1. V gave up 3 bases and J gave up 3 bases; unmatched junction bases: 7. The CDR3 covers 16 residues. Germline V gene data show CDR1 as MDHEN and CDR2 as SYDVKM. The CDR3 coding sequence is TGTGCCAGCAGTTTCCCGACAGGGGTTGATGGAAACACCATATATTTT. It specifies CASSFPTGVDGNTIYF.

The J gene is TRBJ2-3, the V gene TRBV7-9, with 9 nucleotides matching TRBD2. Germline lookup yields CDR1 SEHNR and CDR2 FQNEAQ (reference sequence). V trimming: 1 base; J trimming: 2 bases; junction bases outside the gene matches: 4. This CDR3 is 16 amino acids long. The CDR3 is CASSLGIAGVTDTQYF. The CDR3 DNA reads as TGTGCCAGCAGCTTAGGGATAGCGGGGGTCACAGATACGCAGTATTTT.

The chain uses TRBV24-1 and TRBJ1-5; 7 bases map to TRBD1. The CDR3 runs to 15 residues. Unmatched junction bases numbered 5, after V lost 2 bases and J lost 5 bases. CDR1 and CDR2 from the germline V gene are KGHDR and SFDVKD. Written as DNA, the CDR3 is TGTGCCACCAGTGATTCACGGAGGGGGCATCAGCCCCAGCATTTT. It is translated as CATSDSRRGHQPQHF.

This clone has a single count. The chain has TRBV5-1 and TRBJ2-3; 8 bases map to TRBD1. The CDR3 is 17 amino acids. Per germline, CDR1 SGHRS and CDR2 YFSETQ. The V segment lost 0 bases and the J segment 4 bases; nucleotides outside the gene matches: 10. CDR3 in DNA: TGCGCCAGCAGCTTGGACCCGGACAGGGCGGTCGCAGATACGCAGTATTTT. Protein sequence: CASSLDPDRAVADTQYF.

This clone was found once. V usage is TRBV27 and J usage is TRBJ1-2, with D possibly matching TRBD1 (5 bases). This CDR3 has 15 amino acids. The ends were cut back, 7 bases at V and 1 base at J, with 16 bases in the middle. Per the germline V gene, CDR1 is MNHEY and CDR2 is SMNVEV (reference sequence). Written as DNA, the CDR3 is TGTGCCAGCACCCCCCGGGGGAGCGATAACTATGGCTACACCTTC. Its translation is CASTPRGSDNYGYTF.

The chain links TRBV7-2 to TRBJ1-1; a weak D match, TRBD1 (6 bases). V was cut by 2 bases and J by 4 bases, with 11 bases left in between. Germline lookup yields CDR1 SGHTA and CDR2 FQGNSA. The CDR3 is made up of 14 amino acids. The CDR3 is CASSLNRDSTEAFF. The CDR3 DNA sequence: TGTGCCAGCAGCTTAAACAGGGATTCCACTGAAGCTTTCTTT.

In this sample, this clone turned up a few times. The V gene is TRBV13, the J gene TRBJ1-1; D is undetermined. The length of the CDR3 is 14 residues. Trimming took off 2 bases at V and 5 bases at J, with 12 bases between the two ends. Germline V CDR1 and CDR2: PRHDT, FYEKMQ (reference sequence). In DNA form, the CDR3 reads TGTGCCAGCAGCTTAAACCGGGGAAAGACTGAAGCTTTCTTT. Translation gives CASSLNRGKTEAFF.

The chain uses TRBV30 and TRBJ2-1; 14 nucleotides align to TRBD2. The CDR3 is 15 amino acids. Looked up from germline, CDR1 is GTSNPN and CDR2 is SVGIG (reference sequence). V lost 3 bases, J lost 7 bases, and 5 bases stayed unmatched. CDR3 DNA sequence: TGTGCCTGGAGCCAAGGACTAGCGGGGGGTAATGAGCAGTTCTTC. Translation: CAWSQGLAGGNEQFF.

The chain couples TRBV5-1 to TRBJ2-5, with TRBD2 matching over 14 bases. The CDR3 totals 15 residues. V shed 5 bases and J 2 bases; nucleotides not matched to a gene: 2. CDR1 is SGHRS and CDR2 is YFSETQ in the germline V gene. DNA for the CDR3: TGCGCCAGCAGGCGGACTAGCGGGGGGCAAGAGACCCAGTACTTC. As protein: CASRRTSGGQETQYF.